These 29 T cell receptor beta chains originate from one sample sequenced in a study of chemoradiotherapy in HPV16-positive cancers. Profiling relied on immunoSEQ multiplex PCR, and the TCRdb table lists in-frame clones only, not all of them. The sample includes roughly 15,000 clones, roughly three quarters of them seen just once. The specimen was collected from a patient who underwent chemoradiotherapy. The receptors here all came from a human donor with HPV-associated anogenital cancer.

This chain connects TRBV6-5 to TRBJ2-7; no definite D call. The CDR3 extends over 15 amino acids. The germline gives CDR1 MNHEY, CDR2 SVGAGI. Between the trimmed V and J ends, which lost 0 bases and 1 base, there was a span of 10 bases. The CDR3 loop reads CASSYSDGSSYEQYF. In nucleotides, the CDR3 is TGTGCCAGCAGTTACTCGGACGGCTCTTCCTACGAGCAGTACTTC.

This clone was found a few times. This CDR3 reads CASSFQGYSNQPQHF. The CDR3 DNA reads as TGTGCCAGCAGCTTTCAGGGGTATAGCAATCAGCCCCAGCATTTT. The J gene is TRBJ1-5, the V gene TRBV5-8, with D possibly TRBD1 on 6 matching bases. Germline V CDR1 and CDR2: SGHTS, YDEGEE. The ends were cut back, 2 bases at V and 0 bases at J, with 9 bases in the middle. The CDR3 consists of 15 residues.

In nucleotides, the CDR3 is TGTGCCAGCAGCTGGGACAGGGGCAGCGCGTGGGCTCAGCCCCAGCATTTT. Translating it yields CASSWDRGSAWAQPQHF. The J gene is TRBJ1-5, the V gene TRBV28; 10 nucleotides agree with TRBD1. Germline V gene lookup returns CDR1 MDHEN and CDR2 SYDVKM. J gave up 6 bases and V 6 bases, and 14 bases lay outside the gene matches. This CDR3 has 17 residues. Full variable domain (outside the CDR3, taken from reference TRBV28 and TRBJ1-5): DVKVTQSSRYLVKRTGEKVFLECVQDMDHENMFWYRQDPGLGLRLIYFSYDVKMKEKGDIPEGYSVSREKKERFSLILESASTNQTSMYLCASSWDRGSAWAQPQHFGDGTRLSIL.

The chain has TRBV7-9 and TRBJ2-7; 8 nucleotides match TRBD1. V was clipped by 1 base and J by 7 bases; unmatched bases: 12. The CDR3 length is 16 residues. Per the germline V gene, CDR1 is SEHNR and CDR2 is FQNEAQ (reference sequence). The CDR3 coding sequence is TGTGCCAGCAGCTTAGAGGTCGGGCAGGGGGCCAGGGAGCAGTACTTC. Translation: CASSLEVGQGAREQYF.

The chain links TRBV27 to TRBJ2-2, with TRBD2 matching 9 bases. CDR1 and CDR2 from the germline V gene are MNHEY and SMNVEV (reference sequence). The trim removed 0 bases at V and 6 bases at J, leaving 8 bases unmatched. The CDR3 runs to 17 residues. The CDR3 DNA is TGTGCCAGCAGTTTATCCCGCGGGGGGGGCGTGGCCGGGGAGCTGTTTTTT. Translating it yields CASSLSRGGGVAGELFF.

The V and J genes are TRBV5-5 and TRBJ1-1; no firm D call. Trimming cost V 0 bases and J 4 bases, with 13 bases left between them. Germline lookup yields CDR1 SGHKS and CDR2 YYEKEE (reference sequence). The CDR3 has 15 amino acids. The CDR3 DNA sequence: TGTGCCAGCAGCTTGGCCGGGAGGGAAAGCACTGAAGCTTTCTTT. Protein product: CASSLAGRESTEAFF.

This clone was recorded a few times. The chain couples TRBV11-3 to TRBJ2-7; no clear D. The V gene's germline CDR1 is SGHNT and CDR2 YENEEA. The CDR3 covers 13 residues. V lost 4 bases and J 3 bases, leaving 10 bases between the germline ends. The CDR3 protein is CASSSRSGYEQYF. CDR3 sequence (DNA): TGTGCCAGCAGCTCCCGATCAGGCTACGAGCAGTACTTC.

In this sample, this clone turned up a few times. The rearrangement uses TRBV7-9 and TRBJ1-5, with D uncertain. Germline V gene sequence: CDR1 SEHNR, CDR2 FQNEAQ (reference sequence). The length of the CDR3 is 12 residues. Trimming removed 5 bases at V and 0 bases at J, with 2 bases between. CDR3: CASSDSNQPQHF. The DNA for the CDR3 is TGTGCCAGCAGCGATAGCAATCAGCCCCAGCATTTT.

The V and J genes are TRBV4-2 and TRBJ2-1; 16 bases agree with TRBD2. This CDR3 region has 16 residues. Looked up from germline, CDR1 is LGHNA and CDR2 is YNFKEQ. The J segment lost 8 bases and the V segment lost 3 bases, leaving 4 bases of the junction unmatched. CDR3 bases: TGTGCCAGCAGCCAGGAGGGGACTAGCGGGGGGGATGAGCAGTTCTTC. It is translated as CASSQEGTSGGDEQFF.

This clone showed up just a few times. J is TRBJ2-5 and V is TRBV13; D is possibly TRBD2 (5 bases). This CDR3 spans 15 amino acids. V was shortened by 2 bases and J by 3 bases, with 13 bases between the two germline ends. Looked up from germline, CDR1 is PRHDT and CDR2 is FYEKMQ (reference sequence). CDR3 DNA sequence: TGTGCCAGCAGCTTAAGTTTAGCAGCGGAAGAGACCCAGTACTTC. This translates into CASSLSLAAEETQYF. The full variable domain, rest sourced from reference TRBV13 and TRBJ2-5, is AAGVIQSPRHLIKEKRETATLKCYPIPRHDTVYWYQQGPGQDPQFLISFYEKMQSDKGSIPDRFSAQQFSDYHSELNMSSLELGDSALYFCASSLSLAAEETQYFGPGTRLLVL.

This chain uses TRBV4-1 with TRBJ1-5, with 7 bases identical to TRBD1. The J segment lost 5 bases and the V segment lost 2 bases, leaving 9 bases of the junction unmatched. The CDR3 has 16 residues. Germline V CDR1 and CDR2: MGHRA, YSYEKL. The CDR3 nucleotides read TGCGCCAGCAGCCAACCCAGACAGGGCCTACATCAGCCCCAGCATTTT. The encoded protein is CASSQPRQGLHQPQHF.

Of note for this clone: One end of the junction varies from germline; a read error may be responsible. The chain recombines TRBV28 with TRBJ1-2; 8 bases fit TRBD1. CDR3 size: 13 residues. From germline, CDR1 is MDHEN and CDR2 SYDVKM. CDR3 DNA sequence: TGTGCCAGCGCCCCGGGCCCTCAGGGGGCGCCGGCCTTC. Amino acids: CASAPGPQGAPAF.

The CDR3 reads CASSQDTGTFNSPLHF. The CDR3 DNA follows: TGCGCCAGCAGCCAAGACACCGGAACCTTTAATTCACCCCTCCACTTT. V is TRBV4-3 and J is TRBJ1-6; D gene unclear. Per the germline V gene, CDR1 is LGHNA and CDR2 is YSLEER. CDR3 length: 16 amino acids. The ends were cut back, 0 bases at V and 6 bases at J, with 12 bases in the middle.

This CDR3 is CASHSPNQPQHF. CDR3 DNA sequence: TGTGCCAGTCACAGTCCGAATCAGCCCCAGCATTTT. V is TRBV28 and J is TRBJ1-5, with no clear D. The V end lost 9 bases, the J end lost 4 bases, and 10 bases lay between the germline ends. Germline V gene data show CDR1 as MDHEN and CDR2 as SYDVKM. The CDR3 has 12 residues.

V is TRBV18 and J is TRBJ1-3; no clear D. The CDR3 is 15 residues long. Per the germline V gene, CDR1 is KGHSH and CDR2 is LQKENI. V lost 3 bases and J lost 0, with 9 bases in between. CDR3 residues: CASSPGSFSGNTIYF. In nucleotides, the CDR3 is TGTGCCAGCTCACCTGGCAGCTTCTCTGGAAACACCATATATTTT. The variable domain in full, completed from reference TRBV18 and TRBJ1-3, reads NAGVMQNPRHLVRRRGQEARLRCSPMKGHSHVYWYRQLPEEGLKFMVYLQKENIIDESGMPKERFSAEFPKEGPSILRIQQVVRGDSAAYFCASSPGSFSGNTIYFGEGSWLTVV.

This sequence joins TRBV2 and TRBJ1-3, with TRBD1 identical over 7 bases. This CDR3 is 15 amino acids long. Per the germline V gene, CDR1 is SNHLY and CDR2 is FYNNEI. Germline trimming cut 5 bases from V and 0 bases from J; bases unmatched to any gene: 4. The CDR3 reads CASSSTGRSGNTIYF. The CDR3 coding sequence is TGTGCCAGCAGTTCGACAGGGCGCTCTGGAAACACCATATATTTT. The full variable domain, rest sourced from reference TRBV2 and TRBJ1-3, is EPEVTQTPSHQVTQMGQEVILRCVPISNHLYFYWYRQILGQKVEFLVSFYNNEISEKSEIFDDQFSVERPDGSNFTLKIRSTKLEDSAMYFCASSSTGRSGNTIYFGEGSWLTVV.

DNA for the CDR3: TGCGCCAGCAGCCAGGGTCTCACCTCTAGTGGTGTGGCGGCAACTCGGCAGTTCTTC. This sequence encodes CASSQGLTSSGVAATRQFF. The genes are TRBV4-1 and TRBJ2-1; D is undetermined. V lost 3 bases and J 12 bases, leaving 33 bases between the germline ends. The germline V gene has CDR1 MGHRA and CDR2 YSYEKL. This CDR3 has 19 residues.

This clone was counted a few times. The rearrangement links TRBV5-1 to TRBJ2-3; D ambiguous. V dropped 0 bases and J dropped 0 bases, with 11 bases sitting between them. The CDR3 runs 16 residues. Germline values: CDR1 SGHRS, CDR2 YFSETQ. The CDR3, as DNA: TGCGCCAGCAGCTTGGTACCACCAACTAGCACAGATACGCAGTATTTT. Its protein product is CASSLVPPTSTDTQYF.

This chain connects TRBV7-9 to TRBJ2-7; D unclear. V lost 3 bases, J lost 9 bases, and 12 bases lay in between. Germline V CDR1 and CDR2: SEHNR, FQNEAQ (reference sequence). This CDR3 spans 12 amino acids. In DNA form, the CDR3 reads TGTGCCAGCAGCTTCGGGTCTACTGGGCAGTACTTC. Amino acids: CASSFGSTGQYF.

This chain uses TRBV7-2 with TRBJ1-1, with D perhaps TRBD1 (6 bases). Trimming cost V 6 bases and J 5 bases, with 13 bases left between them. The CDR3 runs 13 residues. The germline V gene has CDR1 SGHTA and CDR2 FQGNSA. CDR3 coding DNA: TGTGCCAGCAGGTTCACAGGGAATACTGAAGCTTTCTTT. Translated: CASRFTGNTEAFF.

This sequence joins TRBV7-6 and TRBJ2-5; TRBD1 is a possible D gene (5 bases). V dropped 5 bases and J dropped 1 base, with 8 bases sitting between them. Germline V gene lookup returns CDR1 SGHVS and CDR2 FNYEAQ. The CDR3 is 13 residues long. CDR3 region: CASSHQGQETQYF. Written as DNA, the CDR3 is TGTGCCAGCAGCCACCAGGGCCAAGAGACCCAGTACTTC.

The chain uses TRBV2 and TRBJ2-1, with D perhaps matching TRBD2 (6 bases). CDR1 is SNHLY, CDR2 FYNNEI, per germline. V shed 6 bases and J shed 6 bases, with 18 bases lying between them. CDR3 length: 15 residues. The CDR3 sequence is CASSAYSLGGNEQFF. In DNA form, the CDR3 reads TGTGCCAGCAGCGCCTACTCCTTGGGAGGCAATGAGCAGTTCTTC.

The chain joins TRBV7-9 to TRBJ2-7; D is unresolved. The germline V gene has CDR1 SEHNR and CDR2 FQNEAQ (reference sequence). This CDR3 has 14 amino acids. Trimming removed 1 base from V and 5 bases from J, with 12 bases in between. This CDR3 reads CASSLGSDLDEQYF. The CDR3 region has the DNA TGTGCCAGCAGCTTAGGGTCTGATCTGGACGAGCAGTACTTC.

This chain connects TRBV28 to TRBJ2-7; tentatively, D is TRBD1 or TRBD2 (5 bases each). The ends were cut back, 5 bases at V and 3 bases at J, with 14 bases in the middle. The length of the CDR3 is 14 residues. CDR1 MDHEN and CDR2 SYDVKM come from the germline V gene. The CDR3 sequence: CASSPPGLNYEQYF. CDR3 DNA: TGTGCCAGCAGTCCCCCGGGGCTGAACTACGAGCAGTACTTC.

The genes are TRBV27 and TRBJ2-5; TRBD2 matches at 8 bases. Per the germline V gene, CDR1 is MNHEY and CDR2 is SMNVEV (reference sequence). V lost 3 bases to trimming and J lost 4 bases; unmatched junction nucleotides: 7. The CDR3 contains 15 residues. The CDR3 is CASSFETGGRETQYF. The CDR3 nucleotides read TGTGCCAGCAGTTTCGAGACGGGGGGGCGAGAGACCCAGTACTTC.

The V gene is TRBV6-1, the J gene TRBJ1-1; no definite D call. The CDR3 has 15 residues. Trimming removed 0 bases at V and 2 bases at J, with 10 bases between. Germline V gene data show CDR1 as MNHNS and CDR2 as SASEGT. The CDR3 sequence is CASSEAERINTEAFF. As DNA, the CDR3 is TGTGCCAGCAGTGAAGCAGAGAGAATCAACACTGAAGCTTTCTTT.

The chain combines TRBV7-6 with TRBJ1-2; D not resolved. From germline, CDR1 is SGHVS and CDR2 FNYEAQ. This CDR3 is 13 amino acids long. V was cut by 5 bases and J by 8 bases, with 15 bases left in between. This CDR3 is CASSPTSFPGYTF. The CDR3 nucleotides are TGTGCCAGCAGCCCGACTTCTTTCCCAGGCTACACCTTC.

The chain couples TRBV27 to TRBJ1-3, with a weak D call TRBD1 (5 bases). CDR1 is MNHEY, CDR2 SMNVEV, per germline (reference sequence). V lost 5 bases to trimming and J lost 0 bases, with 14 bases between them. The CDR3 is 16 amino acids. The CDR3 DNA is TGTGCCAGCAGTCCGTCGACAGCTCTCTCTGGAAACACCATATATTTT. Translating it yields CASSPSTALSGNTIYF.

V usage is TRBV28 and J usage is TRBJ1-1; 7 bases fit TRBD1. CDR3 length: 16 amino acids. V was pared by 6 bases and J by 2 bases, with 12 bases of the junction left unmatched. Germline CDR1 MDHEN, CDR2 SYDVKM. For the CDR3, the DNA is TGTGCCAGCAGGACTACAGGGGCGGAAGTCAACACTGAAGCTTTCTTT. Translating it yields CASRTTGAEVNTEAFF.